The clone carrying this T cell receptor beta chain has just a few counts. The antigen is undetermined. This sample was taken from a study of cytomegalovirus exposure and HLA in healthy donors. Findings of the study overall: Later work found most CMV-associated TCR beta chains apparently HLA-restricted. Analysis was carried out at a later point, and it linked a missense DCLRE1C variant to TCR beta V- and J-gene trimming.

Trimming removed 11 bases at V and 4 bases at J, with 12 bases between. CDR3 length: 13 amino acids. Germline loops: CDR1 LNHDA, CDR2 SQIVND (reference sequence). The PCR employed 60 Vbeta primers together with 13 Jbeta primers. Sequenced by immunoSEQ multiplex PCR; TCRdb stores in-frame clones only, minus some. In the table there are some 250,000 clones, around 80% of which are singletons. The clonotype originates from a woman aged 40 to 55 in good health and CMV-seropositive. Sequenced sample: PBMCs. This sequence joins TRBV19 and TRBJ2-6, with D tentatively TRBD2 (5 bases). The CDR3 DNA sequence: TGTGCCTCTGGGGAGTGGGGGGCCAACGTCCTGACTTTC. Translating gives CASGEWGANVLTF. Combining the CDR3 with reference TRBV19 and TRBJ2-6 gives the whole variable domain DGGITQSPKYLFRKEGQNVTLSCEQNLNHDAMYWYRQDPGQGLRLIYYSQIVNDFQKGDIAEGYSVSREKKESFPLTVTSAQKNPTAFYLCASGEWGANVLTFGAGSRLTVL.